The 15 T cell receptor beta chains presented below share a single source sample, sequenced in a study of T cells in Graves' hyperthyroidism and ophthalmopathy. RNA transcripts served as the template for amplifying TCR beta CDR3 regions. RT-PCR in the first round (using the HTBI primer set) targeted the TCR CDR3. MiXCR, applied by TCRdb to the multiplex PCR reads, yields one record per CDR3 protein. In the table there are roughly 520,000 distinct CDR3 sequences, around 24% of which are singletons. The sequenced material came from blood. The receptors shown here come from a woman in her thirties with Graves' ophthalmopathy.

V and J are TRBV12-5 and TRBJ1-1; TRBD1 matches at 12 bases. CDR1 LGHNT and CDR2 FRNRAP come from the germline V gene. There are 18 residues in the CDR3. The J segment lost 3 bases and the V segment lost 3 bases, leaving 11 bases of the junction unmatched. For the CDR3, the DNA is TGTGCTAGTGGTTTTAATACTAGGGACAGGGGGCGATACACTGAAGCTTTCTTT. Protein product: CASGFNTRDRGRYTEAFF.

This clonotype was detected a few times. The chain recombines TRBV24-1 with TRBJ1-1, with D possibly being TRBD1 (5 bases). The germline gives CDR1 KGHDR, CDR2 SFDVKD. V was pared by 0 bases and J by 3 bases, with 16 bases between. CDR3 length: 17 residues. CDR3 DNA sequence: TGTGCCACCAGTGATTTGGGCTCTCTACGAGGGGACACTGAAGCTTTCTTT. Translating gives CATSDLGSLRGDTEAFF.

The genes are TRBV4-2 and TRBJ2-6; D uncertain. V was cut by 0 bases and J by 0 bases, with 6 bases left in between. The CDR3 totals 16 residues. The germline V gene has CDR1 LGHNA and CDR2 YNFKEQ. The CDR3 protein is CASSQDTGSGANVLTF. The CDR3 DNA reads TGTGCCAGCAGCCAAGATACGGGCTCTGGGGCCAACGTCCTGACTTTC.

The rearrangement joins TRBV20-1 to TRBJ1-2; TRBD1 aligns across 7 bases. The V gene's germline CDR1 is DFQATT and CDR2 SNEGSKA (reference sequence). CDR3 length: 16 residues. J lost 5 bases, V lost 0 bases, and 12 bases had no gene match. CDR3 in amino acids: CSARDQWDSDPYGYTF. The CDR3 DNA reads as TGCAGTGCTAGAGATCAATGGGACAGCGACCCTTATGGCTACACCTTC.

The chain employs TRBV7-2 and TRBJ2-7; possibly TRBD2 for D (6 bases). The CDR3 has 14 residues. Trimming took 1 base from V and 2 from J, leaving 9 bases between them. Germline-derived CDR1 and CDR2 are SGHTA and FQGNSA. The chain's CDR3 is CASSLGRATYEQYF. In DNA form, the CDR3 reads TGTGCCAGCAGCTTAGGGAGGGCAACCTACGAGCAGTACTTC.

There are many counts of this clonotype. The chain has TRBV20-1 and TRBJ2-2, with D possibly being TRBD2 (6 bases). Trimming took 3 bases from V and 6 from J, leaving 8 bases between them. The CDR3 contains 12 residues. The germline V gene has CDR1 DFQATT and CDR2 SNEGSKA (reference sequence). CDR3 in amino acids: CSARGRSGELFF. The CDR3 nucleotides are TGCAGTGCTAGGGGGAGGTCCGGGGAGCTGTTTTTT.

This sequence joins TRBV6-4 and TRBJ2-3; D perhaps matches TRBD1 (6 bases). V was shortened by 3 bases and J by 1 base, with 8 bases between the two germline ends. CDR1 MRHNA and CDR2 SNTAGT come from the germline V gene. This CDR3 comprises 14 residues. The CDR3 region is CASSDSGGTDTQYF. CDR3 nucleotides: TGTGCCAGCAGTGATTCAGGGGGCACAGATACGCAGTATTTT.

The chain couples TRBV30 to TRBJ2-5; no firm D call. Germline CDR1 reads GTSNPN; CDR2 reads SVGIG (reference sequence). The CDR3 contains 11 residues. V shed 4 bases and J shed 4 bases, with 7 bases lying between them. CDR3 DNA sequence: TGTGCCTGGACGACTGGAGAGACCCAGTACTTC. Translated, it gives CAWTTGETQYF.

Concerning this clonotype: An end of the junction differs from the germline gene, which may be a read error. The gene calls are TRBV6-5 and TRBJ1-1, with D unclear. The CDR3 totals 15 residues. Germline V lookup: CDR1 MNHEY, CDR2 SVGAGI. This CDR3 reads CASSYSIVGNTDAFF. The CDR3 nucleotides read TGTGCCAGCAGTTACTCTATCGTCGGGAACACTGATGCTTTCTTT.

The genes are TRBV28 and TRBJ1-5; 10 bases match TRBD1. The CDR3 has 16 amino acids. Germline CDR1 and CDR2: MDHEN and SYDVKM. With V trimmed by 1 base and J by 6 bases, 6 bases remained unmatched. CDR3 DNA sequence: TGTGCCAGCAGTTTATTTGGACAGGGGGTTTTTCAGCCCCAGCATTTT. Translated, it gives CASSLFGQGVFQPQHF.

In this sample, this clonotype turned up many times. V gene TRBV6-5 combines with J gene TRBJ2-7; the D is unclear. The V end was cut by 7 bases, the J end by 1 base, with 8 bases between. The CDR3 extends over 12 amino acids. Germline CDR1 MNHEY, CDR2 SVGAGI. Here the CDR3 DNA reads TGTGCCAGCAAAGACAATTCCTACGAGCAGTACTTC. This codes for CASKDNSYEQYF.

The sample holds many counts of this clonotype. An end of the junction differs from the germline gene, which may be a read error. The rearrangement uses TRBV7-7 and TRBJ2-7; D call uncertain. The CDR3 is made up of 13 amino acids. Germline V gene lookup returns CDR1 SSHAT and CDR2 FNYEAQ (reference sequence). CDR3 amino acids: CASSLAGRSEQYF. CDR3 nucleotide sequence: TGTGCTAGCAGCTTAGCCGGACGAAGCGAGCAGTACTTC.

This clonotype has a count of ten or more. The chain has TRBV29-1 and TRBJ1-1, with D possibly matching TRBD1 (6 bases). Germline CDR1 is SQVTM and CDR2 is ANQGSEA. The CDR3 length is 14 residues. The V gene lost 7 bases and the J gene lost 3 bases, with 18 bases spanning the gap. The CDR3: CSAEAGGDYTEAFF. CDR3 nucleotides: TGCAGCGCTGAGGCGGGGGGCGATTACACTGAAGCTTTCTTT.

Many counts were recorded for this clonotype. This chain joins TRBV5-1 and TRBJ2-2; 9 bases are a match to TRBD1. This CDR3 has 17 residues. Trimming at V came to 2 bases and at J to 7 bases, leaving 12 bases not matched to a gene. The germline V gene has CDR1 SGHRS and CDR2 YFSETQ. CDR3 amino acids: CASSLGVQGADGGELFF. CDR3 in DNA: TGCGCCAGCAGCTTAGGGGTACAGGGGGCCGACGGCGGGGAGCTGTTTTTT. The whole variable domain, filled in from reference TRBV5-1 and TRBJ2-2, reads KAGVTQTPRYLIKTRGQQVTLSCSPISGHRSVSWYQQTPGQGLQFLFEYFSETQRNKGNFPGRFSGRQFSNSRSEMNVSTLELGDSALYLCASSLGVQGADGGELFFGEGSRLTVL.

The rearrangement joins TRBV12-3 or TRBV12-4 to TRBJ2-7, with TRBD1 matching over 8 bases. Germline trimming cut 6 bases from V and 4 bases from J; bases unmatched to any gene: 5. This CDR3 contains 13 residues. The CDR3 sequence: CASSRDRRYEQYF. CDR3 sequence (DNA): TGTGCCAGCAGCCGGGACAGGCGGTACGAGCAGTACTTC.